The 20 T cell receptor beta chains given below trace back to one sample, sequenced in a study of shared clonotypes between healthy human individuals. Profiling relied on immunoSEQ multiplex PCR, and the TCRdb table lists in-frame clones only, not all of them. This sample has about 480,000 clones, with about three quarters found just once. Source material: PBMCs. The receptors originated from a woman aged 40 to 49 in good health. Some clones in this sample may be carry-over from other donors' samples.

The table lists this clone with a count of one. This chain uses TRBV11-3 with TRBJ2-3; possible D gene TRBD1, 6 bases. V was shortened by 5 bases and J by 1 base, with 19 bases between the two germline ends. Germline V gene lookup returns CDR1 SGHNT and CDR2 YENEEA. The CDR3 consists of 17 residues. The CDR3, as DNA: TGTGCCAGCAGCCCCCGGGCCCGGACAGATGGCACAGATACGCAGTATTTT. As protein: CASSPRARTDGTDTQYF.

The CDR3 spells CAWTGTGDGYTF. As DNA, the CDR3 is TGTGCCTGGACCGGGACAGGGGATGGCTACACCTTC. The chain carries TRBV30 and TRBJ1-2; 10 bases map to TRBD1. Germline assignment: CDR1 GTSNPN and CDR2 SVGIG (reference sequence). With V trimmed by 4 bases and J by 6 bases, 2 bases remained unmatched. The CDR3 is 12 amino acids.

This clone was seen just once. The V call is TRBV9, the J call TRBJ2-7, with D uncertain. The CDR3 is 14 amino acids. V was trimmed by 1 base and J by 2 bases, leaving 10 bases between them. Germline CDR1 reads SGDLS; CDR2 reads YYNGEE. CDR3 nucleotides: TGTGCCAGCAGCGTACATCTGGACCCCTACGAGCAGTACTTC. Its translation is CASSVHLDPYEQYF.

This chain joins TRBV25-1 and TRBJ2-7; weak D call: TRBD1 (5 bases). V dropped 4 bases and J dropped 3 bases, with 16 bases sitting between them. The germline V gene has CDR1 MGHDK and CDR2 SYGVNS. The CDR3 is 15 amino acids. The CDR3 here is CASSVVRDWGYEQYF. The CDR3 DNA sequence: TGTGCCAGCAGTGTGGTCAGGGATTGGGGCTACGAGCAGTACTTC.

This clone has only a few counts. The chain links TRBV19 to TRBJ1-5, with 7 bases lining up with TRBD1. Trimming at V came to 8 bases and at J to 2 bases, leaving 3 bases not matched to a gene. Germline V CDR1 and CDR2: LNHDA, SQIVND (reference sequence). There are 13 residues in the CDR3. CDR3 DNA: TGTGCCAGTGGACAGGACGGCAATCAGCCCCAGCATTTT. Translated, it gives CASGQDGNQPQHF.

The chain links TRBV6-5 to TRBJ2-3; 9 bases are shared with TRBD1. The CDR3 spans 15 residues. CDR1 is MNHEY, CDR2 SVGAGI, per germline. Unmatched junction bases numbered 7, after V lost 5 bases and J lost 4 bases. CDR3 bases: TGTGCCAGCAGTACCCCGGGACAGGGCCCAGATACGCAGTATTTT. Its translation: CASSTPGQGPDTQYF.

The CDR3 protein is CASSQDIGSFNIQYF. CDR3 DNA sequence: TGCGCCAGCAGCCAAGACATCGGGAGTTTTAACATTCAGTACTTC. V gene TRBV4-3 combines with J gene TRBJ2-4; D possibly corresponds to TRBD2 (6 bases). V was pared by 0 bases and J by 7 bases, with 13 bases between. The germline V gene encodes CDR1 LGHNA and CDR2 YSLEER. The CDR3 consists of 15 residues.

This clone was picked up a small number of times. The genes are TRBV7-9 and TRBJ1-5; D ambiguous. Germline loops: CDR1 SEHNR, CDR2 FQNEAQ (reference sequence). V was cut by 6 bases and J by 0 bases, with 12 bases left in between. CDR3 size: 15 residues. The CDR3 region is CASSSSVFSNQPQHF. The CDR3 nucleotides read TGTGCCAGCAGTTCATCCGTCTTTAGCAATCAGCCCCAGCATTTT.

This chain uses TRBV30 with TRBJ1-2; 7 bases are shared with TRBD1. The J segment lost 1 base and the V segment lost 3 bases, leaving 11 bases of the junction unmatched. The CDR3 contains 16 residues. Germline V gives CDR1 GTSNPN, CDR2 SVGIG (reference sequence). The CDR3 reads CAWRPPTGWSNYGYTF. The CDR3 DNA sequence: TGTGCCTGGAGACCCCCGACAGGGTGGAGTAACTATGGCTACACCTTC.

This clone is a singleton in its sample. The gene calls are TRBV19 and TRBJ1-2; D is ambiguous. Germline V CDR1 and CDR2: LNHDA, SQIVND (reference sequence). Trimming took 0 bases from V and 2 from J, leaving 7 bases between them. The CDR3 loop spans 14 amino acids. The CDR3 region is CASSIEGRNYGYTF. The CDR3 DNA sequence: TGTGCCAGTAGTATAGAGGGAAGGAACTATGGCTACACCTTC.

The gene calls are TRBV29-1 and TRBJ2-1, with D maybe TRBD2 (6 bases). This CDR3 contains 14 residues. The V and J ends lost 7 bases and 4 bases respectively, with 17 bases between them. Germline assignment: CDR1 SQVTM and CDR2 ANQGSEA. DNA for the CDR3: TGCAGCGCCCTGACTAGTCCCTCTTACAATGAGCAGTTCTTC. Encoded protein: CSALTSPSYNEQFF.

Comment on this clone: One base away lies a much larger clone, so this may be a sequencing read error. J is TRBJ2-7 and V is TRBV7-9; D gene ambiguous. The CDR3 totals 11 residues. Per the germline V gene, CDR1 is SEHNR and CDR2 is FQNEAQ (reference sequence). The CDR3 loop reads CASNLGFEQYF. For the CDR3, the DNA is TGTGCCAGCAACTTAGGTTTCGAGCAGTACTTC.

This clone turned up a few times. The chain links TRBV4-3 to TRBJ1-2, with D perhaps matching TRBD1 (6 bases). The CDR3 sequence is 14 residues long. Germline V gene data show CDR1 as LGHNA and CDR2 as YSLEER. V shed 3 bases and J shed 6 bases, with 14 bases lying between them. CDR3 in amino acids: CASSQRDRHDGYTF. The CDR3 DNA is TGCGCCAGCAGCCAGAGAGACAGGCACGATGGCTACACCTTC.

This clone showed up many times. The V and J genes are TRBV14 and TRBJ2-7, with D perhaps TRBD2 (5 bases). This CDR3 comprises 17 residues. The ends were cut back, 1 base at V and 3 bases at J, with 19 bases in the middle. Germline V gives CDR1 SGHDN, CDR2 FVKESK. The CDR3 here is CASSQVGRTGRSYEQYF. CDR3 sequence (DNA): TGTGCCAGCAGCCAAGTTGGGAGAACGGGAAGGAGCTACGAGCAGTACTTC.

CDR3 bases: TGTGCCAGCTCACCGGGACAGGGGTTTAATGAAAAACTGTTTTTT. Residues: CASSPGQGFNEKLFF. The chain employs TRBV18 and TRBJ1-4, with 10 bases aligning to TRBD1. V shed 3 bases and J 4 bases; nucleotides not matched to a gene: 2. Germline lookup yields CDR1 KGHSH and CDR2 LQKENI. The CDR3 has 15 amino acids.

This clone occurred a few times. This rearrangement joins TRBV2 to TRBJ2-5, with 7 bases that match TRBD1. V lost 2 bases, J lost 3 bases, and 6 bases stayed unmatched. This CDR3 region has 15 residues. Per the germline V gene, CDR1 is SNHLY and CDR2 is FYNNEI. CDR3 protein: CASSELGTVKETQYF. The CDR3 nucleotides read TGTGCCAGCAGTGAATTGGGGACAGTAAAAGAGACCCAGTACTTC.

A note on this clone: Additional DNA sequences in this sample encode the identical CDR3. The chain employs TRBV5-1 and TRBJ2-5, with D maybe TRBD1 (5 bases). This CDR3 is built from 15 residues. V was trimmed by 0 bases and J by 5 bases, leaving 14 bases between them. The germline V gene encodes CDR1 SGHRS and CDR2 YFSETQ. CDR3 region: CASSLAWQGGETQYF. Written as DNA, the CDR3 is TGCGCCAGCAGCTTGGCCTGGCAGGGTGGGGAGACCCAGTACTTC. Full variable domain (missing parts from reference TRBV5-1 and TRBJ2-5): KAGVTQTPRYLIKTRGQQVTLSCSPISGHRSVSWYQQTPGQGLQFLFEYFSETQRNKGNFPGRFSGRQFSNSRSEMNVSTLELGDSALYLCASSLAWQGGETQYFGPGTRLLVL.

The chain is built from TRBV2 and TRBJ2-1; 7 positions agree with TRBD1. The CDR3 extends over 12 amino acids. The ends lost 7 bases at V and 6 bases at J; junction bases unmatched: 3. Germline V CDR1 and CDR2: SNHLY, FYNNEI. This chain's CDR3 is CASMPGGNEQFF. In nucleotides, the CDR3 is TGTGCCAGCATGCCAGGGGGCAATGAGCAGTTCTTC.

This clone was detected only once. The chain joins TRBV30 to TRBJ2-6; TRBD1 agrees at 7 bases. In germline, CDR1 is GTSNPN, CDR2 SVGIG (reference sequence). V trimming: 3 bases; J trimming: 11 bases; junction bases outside the gene matches: 4. The CDR3 runs to 12 residues. CDR3 residues: CAWRRDSDVLTF. The CDR3 coding sequence is TGTGCCTGGAGGAGGGACAGCGACGTCCTGACTTTC.

This clone was counted only a few times. The V gene is TRBV7-9, the J gene TRBJ2-7; D may be TRBD1 (5 bases). Germline V lookup: CDR1 SEHNR, CDR2 FQNEAQ (reference sequence). The ends were cut back, 0 bases at V and 5 bases at J, with 11 bases in the middle. This CDR3 contains 14 residues. CDR3 nucleotide sequence: TGTGCCAGCAGCTTAGCCGACAGTGTCCACGAGCAGTACTTC. Protein product: CASSLADSVHEQYF.